A single sample gave rise to the 8 T cell receptor beta chains below, sequenced in a study of cytomegalovirus exposure and HLA in healthy donors. Method: immunoSEQ multiplex PCR; TCRdb's copy keeps in-frame clones and lacks some. The sample contains 110,000 or so clones, approximately 90% of which appear only once. Sequencing input: PBMCs. The receptor source for this set is a man in his late teens or twenties in good health and CMV-seronegative.

DNA of the CDR3: TGTGCCAGCAGTTTAGACAGGGGGCTCGACACCGGGGAGCTGTTTTTT. It encodes CASSLDRGLDTGELFF. V gene TRBV28 combines with J gene TRBJ2-2; 10 nucleotides line up with TRBD1. The V gene's germline CDR1 is MDHEN and CDR2 SYDVKM. The CDR3 sequence is 16 residues long. Trimming cost V 2 bases and J 3 bases; bases outside gene matches: 3.

The J gene is TRBJ1-2, the V gene TRBV7-2; 12 nucleotides match TRBD1. J was trimmed by 4 bases and V by 5 bases; bases with no gene match: 5. This CDR3 contains 15 residues. The V gene's germline CDR1 is SGHTA and CDR2 FQGNSA. The CDR3: CASSPRGQGAYGYTF. The CDR3 DNA is TGTGCCAGCAGCCCTAGGGGACAGGGGGCCTATGGCTACACCTTC.

This clone appeared a few times. The V call is TRBV6-5, the J call TRBJ2-1; 10 bases are shared with TRBD2. V lost 5 bases to trimming and J lost 3 bases; unmatched junction nucleotides: 4. This CDR3 region has 15 residues. Germline V gene data show CDR1 as MNHEY and CDR2 as SVGAGI. The CDR3 bases are TGTGCCAGCAGTCGTACTAGCGGGGACTACAATGAGCAGTTCTTC. It is translated as CASSRTSGDYNEQFF.

The V and J genes are TRBV19 and TRBJ2-3, with 9 positions matching TRBD2. Germline loops: CDR1 LNHDA, CDR2 SQIVND (reference sequence). V lost 4 bases and J lost 2; bases outside the gene matches: 10. The CDR3 extends over 17 amino acids. For the CDR3, the DNA is TGTGCCAGTAGTAAAGGGGGAATAGCGGGGGCCACAGATACGCAGTATTTT. Its translation: CASSKGGIAGATDTQYF.

J is TRBJ1-3 and V is TRBV2, with 10 bases lining up with TRBD1. CDR1 is SNHLY, CDR2 FYNNEI, per germline. The V and J ends lost 7 bases and 8 bases, in that order; junction bases with no gene match: 8. The CDR3 has 14 amino acids. The CDR3 sequence: CASIPGTGVHTIYF. CDR3 nucleotide sequence: TGTGCCAGCATCCCCGGGACAGGGGTACACACCATATATTTT.

V usage is TRBV28 and J usage is TRBJ2-7; D perhaps matches TRBD2 (6 bases). This CDR3 comprises 14 residues. CDR1 and CDR2 (germline): MDHEN, SYDVKM. The V gene lost 1 base and the J gene lost 0 bases, with 7 bases spanning the gap. The CDR3 here is CASSLSGGSYEQYF. As DNA, the CDR3 is TGTGCCAGCAGTTTATCCGGGGGCTCCTACGAGCAGTACTTC.

This clone was seen a handful of times. The chain has TRBV27 and TRBJ1-1, with D perhaps TRBD1 (6 bases). Looked up from germline, CDR1 is MNHEY and CDR2 is SMNVEV (reference sequence). Between the trimmed V and J ends, which lost 5 bases and 1 base, there was a span of 11 bases. The CDR3 has 14 residues. CDR3 amino acids: CASSGGAGNTEAFF. As DNA, the CDR3 is TGTGCCAGCAGTGGGGGCGCAGGGAACACTGAAGCTTTCTTT.

V usage is TRBV7-9 and J usage is TRBJ2-5, with D tentatively TRBD2 (6 bases). This CDR3 region has 15 residues. CDR1 is SEHNR, CDR2 FQNEAQ, per germline (reference sequence). V was cut by 5 bases and J by 4 bases, with 17 bases left in between. CDR3 sequence reads: CASSPQEGPIETQYF. CDR3 DNA: TGTGCCAGCAGCCCGCAGGAGGGACCCATAGAGACCCAGTACTTC.